A single sample is the source of the 20 T cell receptor beta chains below, sequenced in a study of cytomegalovirus exposure and HLA in healthy donors. This PCR relied on a set of 60 Vbeta primers and 13 Jbeta primers. Only in-frame clones appear in the TCRdb table, and some are missing; sequencing was by immunoSEQ multiplex PCR. Among some 100,000 clones listed, approximately 72% were seen once. Sequencing was carried out using PBMCs. The receptors come from a female donor in good health and CMV-seropositive.

The rearrangement uses TRBV28 and TRBJ2-3; D is undetermined. CDR3 length equals 11 residues. Trimming removed 6 bases at V and 3 bases at J, with 4 bases between. Germline V gene lookup returns CDR1 MDHEN and CDR2 SYDVKM. The CDR3 loop reads CASSPTDTQYF. The DNA for the CDR3 is TGTGCCAGCAGCCCGACAGATACGCAGTATTTT.

This clone was seen more than once but under ten times. The V gene is TRBV6-6, the J gene TRBJ2-1, with 9 bases lining up with TRBD2. The V segment lost 6 bases and the J segment 9 bases; nucleotides outside the gene matches: 9. Germline V gene data show CDR1 as MNHNY and CDR2 as SVGAGI (reference sequence). This CDR3 contains 14 residues. The CDR3: CASRSLAGVVEQFF. CDR3 nucleotide sequence: TGTGCCAGCAGGAGCTTAGCGGGAGTGGTTGAGCAGTTCTTC.

The CDR3: CASSPSRGLVYEQYF. CDR3 bases: TGTGCCAGCTCGCCTTCTCGCGGCCTGGTCTACGAGCAGTACTTC. V usage is TRBV18 and J usage is TRBJ2-7; the D is unclear. V shed 6 bases and J shed 3 bases, with 18 bases lying between them. The CDR3 is 15 amino acids. CDR1 is KGHSH and CDR2 is LQKENI in the germline V gene.

About this clone itself: This sample also contains other DNA sequences that code for the same CDR3. This chain links TRBV9 with TRBJ1-2; 9 bases are shared with TRBD1. V was clipped by 4 bases and J by 2 bases; unmatched bases: 3. The CDR3 has 14 residues. In germline, CDR1 is SGDLS, CDR2 YYNGEE. The CDR3 is CASSPGQGNYGYTF. The CDR3 bases are TGTGCCAGCAGCCCAGGACAGGGGAACTATGGCTACACCTTC.

CDR3 DNA: TGTGCCAGCAGCCGAGGGACAGGGGGCAATCAGCCCCAGCATTTT. It specifies CASSRGTGGNQPQHF. The genes are TRBV7-8 and TRBJ1-5, with 10 nucleotides matching TRBD1. CDR3 length: 15 residues. After removal of 5 bases from V and 2 bases from J, the junction contained 3 bases not matched to a gene. Germline V gives CDR1 SGHVS, CDR2 FQNEAQ.

The chain uses TRBV4-3 and TRBJ2-3; TRBD2 aligns across 11 bases. The junction had 9 bases not matched to a gene; V was cut back by 5 bases and J by 5 bases. Germline assignment: CDR1 LGHNA and CDR2 YSLEER. There are 16 residues in the CDR3. The CDR3 reads CASSSRGLAGGDTQYF. CDR3 bases: TGCGCCAGCAGCTCCCGCGGCCTAGCGGGGGGAGATACGCAGTATTTT.

The genes are TRBV11-2 and TRBJ1-5; maybe TRBD1 (6 bases). V gave up 5 bases and J gave up 4 bases, with 12 bases separating them. CDR3 length equals 14 residues. CDR1 is SGHAT and CDR2 is FQNNGV in the germline V gene. The CDR3 DNA follows: TGTGCCAGCAGCCCACAGGGTAGGAATCAGCCCCAGCATTTT. This encodes CASSPQGRNQPQHF.

V gene TRBV2 combines with J gene TRBJ1-6; TRBD1 matches at 10 bases. Trimming removed 4 bases from V and 8 bases from J; junction bases left unmatched: 8. The CDR3 loop spans 16 amino acids. Germline CDR1 reads SNHLY; CDR2 reads FYNNEI. Here the CDR3 DNA reads TGTGCCAGCAGTGCGTACTGGGACAGGGGTTATTCACCCCTCCACTTT. Translated, it gives CASSAYWDRGYSPLHF.

This chain joins TRBV7-2 and TRBJ2-7; 10 positions match TRBD1. J lost 6 bases, V lost 5 bases, and 4 bases had no gene match. This CDR3 contains 13 residues. The germline CDR1 and CDR2 sequences are SGHTA and FQGNSA. DNA for the CDR3: TGTGCCAGCAGCATCTGGACAGGGGGCGAGCAGTACTTC. Amino acid sequence: CASSIWTGGEQYF. The full variable domain, rest sourced from reference TRBV7-2 and TRBJ2-7, is GAGVSQSPSNKVTEKGKDVELRCDPISGHTALYWYRQSLGQGLEFLIYFQGNSAPDKSGLPSDRFSAERTGGSVSTLTIQRTQQEDSAVYLCASSIWTGGEQYFGPGTRLTVT.

DNA of the CDR3: TGCGCCAGCAGCTGGGGACAGGGGGCGGGAGAGACCCAGTACTTC. It yields the protein CASSWGQGAGETQYF. V gene TRBV5-1 combines with J gene TRBJ2-5; 12 nucleotides line up with TRBD1. From germline, CDR1 is SGHRS and CDR2 YFSETQ. Trimming took 3 bases from V and 4 from J; bases not matched to a gene: 4. CDR3 size: 15 residues.

The J gene is TRBJ2-2, the V gene TRBV7-9, with a weak D call TRBD1 (6 bases). Germline V lookup: CDR1 SEHNR, CDR2 FQNEAQ (reference sequence). The CDR3 length is 15 residues. Deletions cut 4 bases from V and 3 bases from J, with 12 bases between. DNA of the CDR3: TGTGCCAGCAGCTCGGACAGTTTTGACACCGGGGAGCTGTTTTTT. Protein product: CASSSDSFDTGELFF.

This chain links TRBV7-2 with TRBJ1-1; D gene ambiguous. The CDR3 has 13 amino acids. The germline gives CDR1 SGHTA, CDR2 FQGNSA. Trimming left V 5 bases short and J 8 bases short, with 15 bases between. Here the CDR3 reads CASSLQRGAEAFF. DNA of the CDR3: TGTGCCAGCAGCCTACAACGGGGAGCCGAAGCTTTCTTT.

As for this clone: Distinct nucleotide sequences in the sample also encode this CDR3. This chain connects TRBV9 to TRBJ2-5, with D maybe TRBD1 (5 bases). The V gene lost 0 bases and the J gene lost 2 bases, with 5 bases spanning the gap. CDR1 and CDR2 from the germline V gene are SGDLS and YYNGEE. This CDR3 has 13 residues. In nucleotides, the CDR3 is TGTGCCAGCAGCGTAGCAGGGCAAGAGACCCAGTACTTC. Translating gives CASSVAGQETQYF.

The genes are TRBV27 and TRBJ2-1; TRBD2 aligns across 7 bases. Germline CDR1 is MNHEY and CDR2 is SMNVEV (reference sequence). J was trimmed by 13 bases and V by 6 bases; bases with no gene match: 6. The length of the CDR3 is 11 residues. This CDR3 reads CASRREWEQFF. DNA for the CDR3: TGTGCCAGCAGGCGGGAGTGGGAACAGTTCTTC.

Only a few counts were recorded for this clone. The rearrangement links TRBV4-3 to TRBJ1-1; TRBD1 matches 7 bases. In germline, CDR1 is LGHNA, CDR2 YSLEER. The CDR3 is made up of 15 amino acids. With V trimmed by 0 bases and J by 3 bases, 4 bases remained unmatched. The CDR3 loop reads CASSQDRDRDTEAFF. Here the CDR3 DNA reads TGCGCCAGCAGCCAAGACAGGGACAGAGACACTGAAGCTTTCTTT.

V and J are TRBV18 and TRBJ1-1, with unresolved D. With 2 bases removed from V and 1 base from J, the gap between germline ends came to 8 bases. This CDR3 comprises 14 residues. Germline V CDR1 and CDR2: KGHSH, LQKENI. The CDR3 region is CASSPSSENTEAFF. In DNA form, the CDR3 reads TGTGCCAGCTCACCAAGTTCAGAGAACACTGAAGCTTTCTTT.

V usage is TRBV6-5 and J usage is TRBJ2-1; TRBD2 matches 8 bases. CDR3 length equals 13 residues. Germline V gene data show CDR1 as MNHEY and CDR2 as SVGAGI. With 8 bases clipped from V and 10 bases from J, the junction kept 10 bases outside the gene matches. The CDR3 DNA is TGTGCCAGCGGCAGGGGCGGGGGGTCGGAGCAGTTCTTC. It translates to CASGRGGGSEQFF.

V is TRBV4-3 and J is TRBJ2-3; TRBD2 agrees at 9 bases. With V trimmed by 0 bases and J by 3 bases, 10 bases remained unmatched. Germline V gene data show CDR1 as LGHNA and CDR2 as YSLEER. This CDR3 is built from 18 residues. The CDR3 DNA is TGCGCCAGCAGCCAAGAACTTGGGACTAGCCCTAGGACAGATACGCAGTATTTT. It is translated as CASSQELGTSPRTDTQYF.

The chain couples TRBV18 to TRBJ1-1; a possible D gene is TRBD1 (5 bases). Germline V gives CDR1 KGHSH, CDR2 LQKENI. Trimming pared 2 bases from V and 5 bases from J, leaving 18 bases between. The CDR3 loop spans 16 amino acids. As DNA, the CDR3 is TGTGCCAGCTCACCAGTGGAGGGGCTAGGTTGGACTGAAGCTTTCTTT. Amino acid sequence: CASSPVEGLGWTEAFF.

This chain links TRBV21-1 with TRBJ2-7; TRBD2 is taken as the D call from the table, unchecked against the DNA. TRBV21-1 is designated a pseudogene. This CDR3 has 14 residues. This chain's CDR3 is CASSELAGSYEQYF. DNA for the CDR3: TGTGCCAGCAGCGAACTAGCGGGCAGCTACGAGCAGTACTTC.